The 8 T cell receptor beta chains reported below all come from one sample, sequenced in a study of T cells in Graves' hyperthyroidism and ophthalmopathy. From RNA transcripts, TCR beta CDR3 regions were amplified. First-round RT-PCR with HTBI primers amplified the TCR CDR3 region. In TCRdb, the multiplex PCR reads were re-called with MiXCR into one record per CDR3 protein. The sample has approximately 300,000 distinct CDR3 sequences; around a fifth are singletons. Sequencing was done on a sample of blood. These receptors originate from a man aged 45 to 65 with Graves' ophthalmopathy.

The V gene is TRBV4-1, the J gene TRBJ2-7; D call uncertain. CDR1 and CDR2 from the germline V gene are MGHRA and YSYEKL. The CDR3 spans 16 residues. V lost 4 bases and J lost 1, with 17 bases in between. CDR3 bases: TGCGCCAGCAGCCGAGAGGTGGTGAGCCGATCCTACGAGCAGTACTTC. This codes for CASSREVVSRSYEQYF.

This clonotype was counted ten times or more. This CDR3 is CSAIRGLAGAYEQYF. The CDR3 DNA sequence: TGCAGTGCTATCCGCGGATTAGCGGGGGCCTACGAGCAGTACTTC. The chain combines TRBV20-1 with TRBJ2-7, with 9 nucleotides matching TRBD2. Germline CDR1 DFQATT, CDR2 SNEGSKA (reference sequence). This CDR3 contains 15 residues. V lost 4 bases, J lost 2 bases, and 9 bases stayed unmatched.

The rearrangement joins TRBV5-1 to TRBJ2-7; 7 positions match TRBD1. The CDR3 runs 15 residues. From germline, CDR1 is SGHRS and CDR2 YFSETQ. Trimming at V came to 0 bases and at J to 7 bases, leaving 10 bases not matched to a gene. CDR3 in DNA: TGCGCCAGCAGCTTGGGAGGGGGCGCGTTGACGGAGCAGTACTTC. Translated: CASSLGGGALTEQYF. The complete variable domain, with remaining parts taken from reference TRBV5-1 and TRBJ2-7, reads KAGVTQTPRYLIKTRGQQVTLSCSPISGHRSVSWYQQTPGQGLQFLFEYFSETQRNKGNFPGRFSGRQFSNSRSEMNVSTLELGDSALYLCASSLGGGALTEQYFGPGTRLTVT.

This clonotype occurred many times. The chain recombines TRBV11-2 with TRBJ2-3; D is uncertain. The V end lost 3 bases, the J end lost 0 bases, and 13 bases lay between the germline ends. The germline V gene encodes CDR1 SGHAT and CDR2 FQNNGV. This CDR3 has 16 residues. CDR3 sequence: CASSLDFGRSTDTQYF. The CDR3 bases are TGTGCCAGCAGCTTGGATTTCGGCCGTAGCACAGATACGCAGTATTTT.

This rearrangement joins TRBV7-3 to TRBJ2-6; a possible D gene is TRBD1 (6 bases). This CDR3 has 17 residues. V lost 5 bases to trimming and J lost 0 bases, with 14 bases between them. Germline CDR1 SGHTA, CDR2 FQGTGA. The CDR3 DNA reads TGTGCCAGCAGCCCTACAGGGTCGATCTCTGGGGCCAACGTCCTGACTTTC. Translation: CASSPTGSISGANVLTF.

This clonotype was seen more than once but under ten times. The J gene is TRBJ2-2, the V gene TRBV28; TRBD2 matches at 13 bases. The CDR3 is 15 residues long. Unmatched junction bases numbered 7, after V lost 6 bases and J lost 9 bases. Germline V gene data show CDR1 as MDHEN and CDR2 as SYDVKM. For the CDR3, the DNA is TGTGCCAGCAGACGGGGACTAGCGGGATCTAGGGAGCTGTTTTTT. Translated: CASRRGLAGSRELFF.

This clonotype was detected only a few times. The chain uses TRBV20-1 and TRBJ1-5; D might be TRBD1 (6 bases). CDR3 length: 13 residues. Trimming cost V 0 bases and J 6 bases, with 9 bases left between them. CDR1 DFQATT and CDR2 SNEGSKA come from the germline V gene (reference sequence). The CDR3 reads CSAREQGGQPQHF. For the CDR3, the DNA is TGCAGTGCTAGAGAACAGGGAGGTCAGCCCCAGCATTTT.

V is TRBV10-3 and J is TRBJ2-1; 9 bases are shared with TRBD2. Trimming cost V 5 bases and J 0 bases; bases outside gene matches: 23. The germline V gene encodes CDR1 ENHRY and CDR2 SYGVKD. The CDR3 has 22 amino acids. CDR3 region: CAISSAPLTSGTSTSSYNEQFF. CDR3 sequence (DNA): TGTGCCATCAGTTCAGCCCCCCTGACTAGCGGTACCTCAACCAGCTCCTACAATGAGCAGTTCTTC.